A selection of T cell receptor beta chains follows, all from one sample in a study of blood T cell dynamics during melanoma immunotherapy. Sequencing used immunoSEQ multiplex PCR; TCRdb keeps in-frame clones, though not all of them. The sample lists roughly 16,000 clones, about 95% seen once, with 0.2% to 0.25% in the top ten. The specimen was effector memory CD8+ T cells from blood, collected from a patient treated with checkpoint blockade. These receptor sequences come from a human donor with melanoma. Both conserved end residues are part of each CDR3. The D gene is left open where the match is weak. Where a row states a size, it is once, few, many or the class of an expanded clone; other rows omit it.

NA TRBJ2-1 TRBV7-9 NA CASSPITPREYSYNEQFF
NA TRBJ2-7 TRBV4-1 NA CASSQVQDSAYEQYF
TRBD1 TRBJ2-7 TRBV6-6 NA CASRGQGPPEQYF
NA TRBJ1-5 TRBV18 NA CASSPRREEVWNQPQHF
NA TRBJ2-7 TRBV9 NA CASSVDSGNYEQYF
NA TRBJ1-3 TRBV7-6 NA CASSYLAQQAGNTIYF
NA TRBJ1-2 TRBV6-1 few CASSAFGGYTF
NA TRBJ2-7 TRBV5-4 NA CASSLGSGEQYF
TRBD2 TRBJ2-7 TRBV11-2 NA CASSFERESEQYF
TRBD1 TRBJ2-7 TRBV29-1 NA CSVETQGASYEQYF
NA TRBJ2-5 TRBV6-5 NA CASSRDRQETQYF
NA TRBJ1-1 TRBV7-9 NA CASSLEGARWNTEAFF
TRBD1 TRBJ2-2 TRBV2 NA CASGVDRQGANTGELFF
NA TRBJ1-5 TRBV27 NA CASSSYSNQPQHF
NA TRBJ1-1 TRBV10-3 NA CAISEWGDTEAFF
TRBD2 TRBJ2-7 TRBV10-1 NA CASSPMGGEHEQYF
NA TRBJ1-3 TRBV13 NA CASSLDGAGNTIYF
NA TRBJ1-1 TRBV11-2 once CASSDNTYVWTEAFF
NA TRBJ2-6 TRBV19 NA CASSATSTTGANVLTF
TRBD1 TRBJ2-4 TRBV7-2 NA CASSGDSKNIQYF
NA TRBJ2-7 TRBV5-6 NA CASTLLGGTSSYEQYF
NA TRBJ1-5 TRBV4-1 NA CASSQDGGLGNQPQHF
TRBD1 TRBJ1-5 TRBV25-1 NA CASRGTGGNQPQHF
NA TRBJ2-1 TRBV18 NA CASSDRRLVSYNEQFF
TRBD2 TRBJ2-2 TRBV9 NA CASSVPSSGRGSTGELFF
TRBD1 TRBJ1-6 TRBV27 NA CASRHRGYDSPLHF
NA TRBJ1-4 TRBV7-6 NA CASSSRQALNEKLFF